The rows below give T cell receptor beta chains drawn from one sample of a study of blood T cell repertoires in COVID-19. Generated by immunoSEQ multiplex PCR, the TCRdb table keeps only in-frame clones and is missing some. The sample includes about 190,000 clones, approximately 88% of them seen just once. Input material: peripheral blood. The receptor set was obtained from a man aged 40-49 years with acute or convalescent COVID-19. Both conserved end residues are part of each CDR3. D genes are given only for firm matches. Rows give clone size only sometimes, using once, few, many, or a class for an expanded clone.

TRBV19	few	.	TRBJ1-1	CASSARLGTSNTEAFF	TGTGCCAGTAGTGCGAGGCTCGGCACCTCGAACACTGAAGCTTTCTTT
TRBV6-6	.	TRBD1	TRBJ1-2	CASTYSRDRGDYGYTF	TGTGCCAGCACCTACTCTCGGGACAGGGGGGACTATGGCTACACCTTC
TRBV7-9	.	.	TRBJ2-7	CASSLAGDSYEQYF	TGTGCCAGCAGCTTGGCAGGCGACTCCTACGAGCAGTACTTC
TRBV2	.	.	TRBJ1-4	CASSEGVRNEKLFF	TGTGCCAGCAGTGAAGGGGTGCGGAATGAAAAACTGTTTTTT
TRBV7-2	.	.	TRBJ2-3	CASSFGSSYTDTQYF	TGTGCCAGCAGCTTCGGTTCTAGTTACACAGATACGCAGTATTTT
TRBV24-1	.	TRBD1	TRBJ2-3	CATMETGGNTDTQYF	TGTGCCACCATGGAAACAGGGGGAAACACAGATACGCAGTATTTT
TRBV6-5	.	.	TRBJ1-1	CASTQRDTGTEAFF	TGTGCCAGCACCCAGCGAGACACGGGGACTGAAGCTTTCTTT
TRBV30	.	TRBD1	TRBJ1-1	CAWSWGQGNLNTEAFF	TGTGCCTGGAGTTGGGGACAGGGCAACCTGAACACTGAAGCTTTCTTT
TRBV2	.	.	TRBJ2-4	CASRSQRWGDGAKNIQYF	TGTGCCAGCAGGAGTCAACGTTGGGGGGACGGAGCCAAAAACATTCAGTACTTC
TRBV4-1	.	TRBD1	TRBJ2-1	CASSQGPDRGSYNEQFF	TGCGCCAGCAGCCAAGGCCCGGACAGGGGCTCCTACAATGAGCAGTTCTTC
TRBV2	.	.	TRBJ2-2	CASSAHRSTGELFF	TGTGCCAGCAGTGCTCACAGATCCACCGGGGAGCTGTTTTTT
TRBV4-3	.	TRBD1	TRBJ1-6	CASSQNLGQGANSPLHF	TGCGCCAGCAGCCAGAATCTTGGACAGGGGGCGAATTCACCCCTCCACTTT
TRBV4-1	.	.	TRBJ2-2	CASSQGLVPTGELFF	TGCGCCAGCAGCCAAGGACTAGTGCCCACCGGGGAGCTGTTTTTT
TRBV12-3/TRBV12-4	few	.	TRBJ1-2	CASSLDRLGYTF	TGTGCCAGCAGCCTGGACAGACTAGGCTACACCTTC
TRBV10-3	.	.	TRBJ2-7	CAISESPGSTYEQYF	TGTGCCATCAGTGAGTCGCCAGGGTCTACATACGAGCAGTACTTC
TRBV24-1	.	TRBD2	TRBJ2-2	CATRSAGDANTGELFF	TGTGCCACCCGATCAGCGGGGGATGCGAACACCGGGGAGCTGTTTTTT
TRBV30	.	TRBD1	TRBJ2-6	CAWKTGSSGANVLTF	TGTGCCTGGAAGACAGGGTCTTCGGGGGCCAACGTCCTGACTTTC
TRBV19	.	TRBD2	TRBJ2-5	CASSSSGGVETQYF	TGTGCCAGTAGTTCTAGCGGGGGGGTAGAGACCCAGTACTTC